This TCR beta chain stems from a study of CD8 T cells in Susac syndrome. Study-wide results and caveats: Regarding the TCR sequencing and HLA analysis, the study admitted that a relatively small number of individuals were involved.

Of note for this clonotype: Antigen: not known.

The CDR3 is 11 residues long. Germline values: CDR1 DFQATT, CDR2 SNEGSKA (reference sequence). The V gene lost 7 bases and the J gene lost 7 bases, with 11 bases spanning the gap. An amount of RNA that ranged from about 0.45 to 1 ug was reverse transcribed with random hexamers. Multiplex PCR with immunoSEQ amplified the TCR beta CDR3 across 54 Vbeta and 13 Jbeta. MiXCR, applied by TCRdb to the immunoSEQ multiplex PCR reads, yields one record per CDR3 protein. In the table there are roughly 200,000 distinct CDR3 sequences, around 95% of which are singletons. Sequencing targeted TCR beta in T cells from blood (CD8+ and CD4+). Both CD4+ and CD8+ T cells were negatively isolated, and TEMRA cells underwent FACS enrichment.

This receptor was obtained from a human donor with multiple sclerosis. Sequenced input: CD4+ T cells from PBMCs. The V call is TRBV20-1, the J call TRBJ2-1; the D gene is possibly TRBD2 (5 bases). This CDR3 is CSVRTVNEQFF. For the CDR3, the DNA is TGCAGTGTAAGGACTGTAAATGAGCAGTTCTTC.